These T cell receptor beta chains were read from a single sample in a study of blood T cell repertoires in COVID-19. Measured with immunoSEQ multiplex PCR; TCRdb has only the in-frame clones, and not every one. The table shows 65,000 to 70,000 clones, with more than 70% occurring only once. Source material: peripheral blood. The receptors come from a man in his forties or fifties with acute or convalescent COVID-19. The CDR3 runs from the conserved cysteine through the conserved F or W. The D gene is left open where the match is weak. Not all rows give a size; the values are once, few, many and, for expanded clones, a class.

CDR3: CASTTQGGSTIYGYTF
DNA: TGTGCCAGTACAACTCAAGGGGGATCGACGATCTATGGCTACACCTTC
V: TRBV19
D: .
size: .
J: TRBJ1-2

CDR3: CATSDQTEGWYGYTF
DNA: TGTGCCACCAGTGATCAAACGGAGGGGTGGTATGGCTACACCTTC
V: TRBV24-1
D: .
size: .
J: TRBJ1-2

CDR3: CASGASGTGGYGYTF
DNA: TGTGCTAGTGGTGCCTCCGGGACAGGGGGCTATGGCTACACCTTC
V: TRBV12-5
D: TRBD1
size: .
J: TRBJ1-2

CDR3: CASSTRTGEAFF
DNA: TGTGCCAGTAGTACCAGGACAGGTGAAGCTTTCTTT
V: TRBV19
D: TRBD1
size: .
J: TRBJ1-1

CDR3: CASSPRPGGEKLFF
DNA: TGTGCCAGCAGTCCCCGACCAGGCGGGGAAAAACTGTTTTTT
V: TRBV6-5
D: .
size: .
J: TRBJ1-4

CDR3: CASSPIHSSSYNEQFF
DNA: TGTGCCAGCAGCCCGATCCATTCGAGCTCCTACAATGAGCAGTTCTTC
V: TRBV5-5
D: .
size: .
J: TRBJ2-1

CDR3: CASTPRGGQGLFF
DNA: TGTGCCAGCACACCCAGGGGGGGACAGGGTTTGTTTTTT
V: TRBV3-1/TRBV3-2
D: TRBD1
size: .
J: TRBJ1-4

CDR3: CASSQRAGTNTGELFF
DNA: TGTGCCAGTAGTCAACGCGCGGGGACGAACACCGGGGAGCTGTTTTTT
V: TRBV19
D: .
size: .
J: TRBJ2-2

CDR3: CAISGTSGQSTYNEQFF
DNA: TGTGCCATCAGCGGGACTAGCGGGCAAAGCACCTACAATGAGCAGTTCTTC
V: TRBV10-3
D: TRBD2
size: .
J: TRBJ2-1

CDR3: CASSTHRVPNEKLFF
DNA: TGTGCCAGTAGTACACACCGTGTTCCTAATGAAAAACTGTTTTTT
V: TRBV19
D: .
size: .
J: TRBJ1-4

CDR3: CASSLQGFNEQFF
DNA: TGCGCCAGCAGCTTACAGGGTTTCAATGAGCAGTTCTTC
V: TRBV5-1
D: .
size: .
J: TRBJ2-1

CDR3: CASSVGGDYGYTF
DNA: TGCGCCAGCAGTGTAGGGGGGGACTATGGCTACACCTTC
V: TRBV5-1
D: .
size: few
J: TRBJ1-2

CDR3: CARSRMTSGRSLNEQFF
DNA: TGTGCCAGAAGCCGGATGACTAGCGGGCGTTCTCTCAATGAGCAGTTCTTC
V: TRBV5-3
D: TRBD2
size: .
J: TRBJ2-1

CDR3: CASSGTLLYNEQFF
DNA: TGCGCCAGCTCCGGGACTTTACTCTACAATGAGCAGTTCTTC
V: TRBV5-1
D: .
size: .
J: TRBJ2-1

CDR3: CASIPSAQTDTQYF
DNA: TGTGCCAGCATCCCCAGCGCGCAGACAGATACGCAGTATTTT
V: TRBV5-6
D: .
size: .
J: TRBJ2-3

CDR3: CASSFLAGGPGEQYF
DNA: TGCGCCAGCAGCTTCCTAGCGGGAGGGCCGGGCGAGCAGTACTTC
V: TRBV5-1
D: TRBD2
size: .
J: TRBJ2-7

CDR3: CATSSALLNRGQDEAFF
DNA: TGTGCCACCAGCAGTGCTCTCCTGAACAGGGGGCAGGATGAAGCTTTCTTT
V: TRBV15
D: TRBD1
size: .
J: TRBJ1-1

CDR3: CASSDMGAAGANVLTF
DNA: TGTGCCAGCAGTGATATGGGGGCTGCTGGGGCCAACGTCCTGACTTTC
V: TRBV6-1
D: .
size: .
J: TRBJ2-6

CDR3: CASSLDPGLAGTNTGELFF
DNA: TGTGCCAGCAGCTTAGATCCGGGGTTAGCGGGGACGAACACCGGGGAGCTGTTTTTT
V: TRBV11-3
D: TRBD2
size: .
J: TRBJ2-2

CDR3: CASSLQAGGRYEQYF
DNA: TGTGCCAGCAGCTTACAAGCGGGAGGTCGCTACGAGCAGTACTTC
V: TRBV7-3
D: TRBD2
size: .
J: TRBJ2-7

CDR3: CASSSWTENYGYTF
DNA: TGTGCCAGCAGCTCTTGGACAGAAAACTATGGCTACACCTTC
V: TRBV13
D: .
size: few
J: TRBJ1-2

CDR3: CASSPLDRGGELFF
DNA: TGTGCCAGCAGCCCCCTTGACCGGGGAGGGGAGCTGTTTTTT
V: TRBV14
D: .
size: .
J: TRBJ2-2

CDR3: CASSLEPGSYNEQFF
DNA: TGCGCCAGCAGCCTAGAACCCGGCTCCTACAATGAGCAGTTCTTC
V: TRBV5-1
D: .
size: .
J: TRBJ2-1

CDR3: CASSYFGGGRINEQFF
DNA: TGTGCCAGCAGTTACTTCGGGGGGGGGCGTATCAATGAGCAGTTCTTC
V: TRBV6-5
D: TRBD2
size: .
J: TRBJ2-1

CDR3: CARSLGLAGGRVTGELFF
DNA: TGTGCCCGCAGCTTGGGACTCGCGGGGGGGCGGGTCACCGGGGAGCTGTTTTTT
V: TRBV5-5
D: TRBD2
size: .
J: TRBJ2-2

CDR3: CASSIGRGGKAFF
DNA: TGTGCCAGTAGTATCGGGAGGGGAGGAAAAGCTTTCTTT
V: TRBV19
D: .
size: .
J: TRBJ1-1

CDR3: CAWSEGRGRRYEQYF
DNA: TGTGCCTGGAGTGAGGGTAGAGGGCGGAGGTACGAGCAGTACTTC
V: TRBV30
D: .
size: .
J: TRBJ2-7

CDR3: CASSPRTATYEQYF
DNA: TGCGCCAGCAGCCCCAGGACAGCCACCTACGAGCAGTACTTC
V: TRBV4-1
D: .
size: .
J: TRBJ2-7

CDR3: CASSQASRVHEQYF
DNA: TGCGCCAGCAGCCAAGCTTCCAGGGTCCACGAGCAGTACTTC
V: TRBV4-1
D: .
size: few
J: TRBJ2-7